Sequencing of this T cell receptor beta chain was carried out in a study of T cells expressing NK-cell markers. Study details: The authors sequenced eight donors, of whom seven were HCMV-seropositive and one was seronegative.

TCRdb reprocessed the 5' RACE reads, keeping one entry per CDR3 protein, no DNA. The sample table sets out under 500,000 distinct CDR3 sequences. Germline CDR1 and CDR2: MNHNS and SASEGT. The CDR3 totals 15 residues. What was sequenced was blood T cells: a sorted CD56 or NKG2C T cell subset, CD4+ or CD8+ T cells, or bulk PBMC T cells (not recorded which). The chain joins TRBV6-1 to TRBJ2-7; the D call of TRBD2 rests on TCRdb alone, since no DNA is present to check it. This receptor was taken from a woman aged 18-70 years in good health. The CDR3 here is CASRGEWGSSYEQYF.